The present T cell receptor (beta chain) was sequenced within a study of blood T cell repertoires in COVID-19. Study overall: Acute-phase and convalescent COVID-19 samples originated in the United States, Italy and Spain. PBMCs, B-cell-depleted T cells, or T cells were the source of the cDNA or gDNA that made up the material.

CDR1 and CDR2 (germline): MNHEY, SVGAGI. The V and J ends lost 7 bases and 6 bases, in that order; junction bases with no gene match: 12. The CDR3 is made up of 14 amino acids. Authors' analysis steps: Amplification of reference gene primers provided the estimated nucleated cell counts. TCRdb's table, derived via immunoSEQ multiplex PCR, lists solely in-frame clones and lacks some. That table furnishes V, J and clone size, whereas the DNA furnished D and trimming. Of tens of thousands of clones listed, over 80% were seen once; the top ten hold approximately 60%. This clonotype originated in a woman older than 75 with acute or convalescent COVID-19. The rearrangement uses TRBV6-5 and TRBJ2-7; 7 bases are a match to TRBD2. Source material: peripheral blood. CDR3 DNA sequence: TGTGCCAGCACCCTCGAGGGGAGGGTGGGCGAGCAGTACTTC. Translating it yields CASTLEGRVGEQYF.